This entry lists 15 T cell receptor beta chains sequenced from one sample in a study of T cell responses to AZD1222 COVID-19 vaccine. Sequenced by immunoSEQ multiplex PCR; TCRdb stores in-frame clones only, minus some. The sample records around 140,000 clones, 80% to 95% being singletons. Sequences were derived from peripheral blood, sampled on day 0 of AZD1222 vaccination. The receptors derive from an adult in good health.

This chain connects TRBV14 to TRBJ2-3; D is ambiguous. The CDR3 runs to 16 residues. Trimming removed 4 bases from V and 0 bases from J, with 14 bases in between. Germline values: CDR1 SGHDN, CDR2 FVKESK. CDR3 coding DNA: TGTGCCAGCAGCCGCCGCCGGGCCCAAAGCACAGATACGCAGTATTTT. It specifies CASSRRRAQSTDTQYF.

J is TRBJ1-5 and V is TRBV4-2, with D perhaps TRBD1 (6 bases). This CDR3 has 16 amino acids. Trimming shortened V by 0 bases and J by 5 bases, and 14 bases separated the two germline ends. The germline V gene has CDR1 LGHNA and CDR2 YNFKEQ. This chain's CDR3 is CASSQEPTGIHQPQHF. The CDR3, as DNA: TGTGCCAGCAGCCAAGAGCCAACAGGGATCCATCAGCCCCAGCATTTT.

This chain joins TRBV6-5 and TRBJ2-1, with D perhaps assigned TRBD1 or TRBD2 (5 bases each). This CDR3 is 12 amino acids long. Deletions cut 8 bases from V and 5 bases from J, with 10 bases between. Germline V lookup: CDR1 MNHEY, CDR2 SVGAGI. In DNA, the CDR3 is TGTGCCAGCGGGGGACGGAACAATGAGCAGTTCTTC. It yields the protein CASGGRNNEQFF.

The V call is TRBV5-1, the J call TRBJ2-6; 7 bases line up with TRBD2. The germline CDR1 and CDR2 sequences are SGHRS and YFSETQ. CDR3 size: 17 residues. The trim removed 6 bases at V and 4 bases at J, leaving 13 bases unmatched. The CDR3 nucleotides read TGCGCCAGCACCATGGGAGGGGCAGGGTTCGGGGCCAACGTCCTGACTTTC. Protein: CASTMGGAGFGANVLTF.

The rearrangement uses TRBV28 and TRBJ1-1; D ambiguous. Trimming took 1 base from V and 3 from J, leaving 3 bases between them. Germline V gene data show CDR1 as MDHEN and CDR2 as SYDVKM. The CDR3 is 12 amino acids. This CDR3 reads CASSLSDTEAFF. In DNA form, the CDR3 reads TGTGCCAGCAGTTTATCCGACACTGAAGCTTTCTTT.

The chain recombines TRBV5-1 with TRBJ1-1; D remains unclear. Germline assignment: CDR1 SGHRS and CDR2 YFSETQ. This CDR3 is 18 amino acids long. Trimming removed 0 bases at V and 1 base at J, with 19 bases between. For the CDR3, the DNA is TGCGCCAGCAGCTTGGCCTGGTCTCGATCCGGCTCGAACACTGAAGCTTTCTTT. Protein product: CASSLAWSRSGSNTEAFF.

The rearrangement uses TRBV7-9 and TRBJ1-5; D remains ambiguous. CDR3 length: 12 residues. Germline V gene data show CDR1 as SEHNR and CDR2 as FQNEAQ (reference sequence). Between the trimmed V and J ends, which lost 0 bases and 5 bases, there was a span of 2 bases. CDR3 nucleotide sequence: TGTGCCAGCAGCTTAGCGTATCAGCCCCAGCATTTT. Translated: CASSLAYQPQHF.

This clone was picked up many times. The chain combines TRBV19 with TRBJ2-1, with D tentatively TRBD1 or TRBD2 (5 bases each). Germline V gene sequence: CDR1 LNHDA, CDR2 SQIVND (reference sequence). This CDR3 is built from 12 residues. With 8 bases removed from V and 7 bases from J, the gap between germline ends came to 12 bases. The CDR3 loop reads CASRGELNEQFF. In DNA form, the CDR3 reads TGTGCCAGTCGAGGGGAATTGAATGAGCAGTTCTTC.

V usage is TRBV5-1 and J usage is TRBJ1-3; perhaps TRBD1 as D (6 bases). CDR1 is SGHRS and CDR2 is YFSETQ in the germline V gene. The CDR3 is made up of 18 amino acids. Trimming stripped 3 bases from V and 0 bases from J, with 19 bases between. CDR3 amino acids: CASSSPPGGGDSGNTIYF. CDR3 coding DNA: TGCGCCAGCAGCTCCCCCCCTGGGGGGGGCGACTCTGGAAACACCATATATTTT.

CDR3 loop: CAARVAGGSYEQYF. The CDR3, as DNA: TGTGCCGCCCGTGTAGCCGGGGGCTCCTACGAGCAGTACTTC. This rearrangement joins TRBV2 to TRBJ2-7, with D perhaps matching TRBD2 (6 bases). This CDR3 is 14 amino acids long. Trimming took off 11 bases at V and 0 bases at J, with 17 bases between the two ends. CDR1 is SNHLY, CDR2 FYNNEI, per germline.

The chain recombines TRBV7-9 with TRBJ1-2; 11 nucleotides agree with TRBD1. The germline gives CDR1 SEHNR, CDR2 FQNEAQ (reference sequence). The CDR3 contains 17 residues. J gave up 4 bases and V 5 bases, and 12 bases lay outside the gene matches. DNA of the CDR3: TGTGCCAGCAGCGACCAACGAGGACAGGGGGCAAGCTATGGCTACACCTTC. This gives the protein CASSDQRGQGASYGYTF.

The chain recombines TRBV4-1 with TRBJ2-7; 12 bases fit TRBD1. V dropped 3 bases and J dropped 5; count of bases not matched to a gene: 5. The length of the CDR3 is 15 residues. Germline-derived CDR1 and CDR2 are MGHRA and YSYEKL. This CDR3 reads CASSHAGTGGNEQYF. CDR3 DNA sequence: TGCGCCAGCAGCCATGCCGGGACAGGGGGCAACGAGCAGTACTTC.

V usage is TRBV5-1 and J usage is TRBJ2-3; TRBD2 matches at 7 bases. This CDR3 is 14 amino acids long. Looked up from germline, CDR1 is SGHRS and CDR2 is YFSETQ. The V and J ends lost 9 bases and 5 bases, in that order; junction bases with no gene match: 12. CDR3: CATSWGGSVDTQYF. The CDR3 DNA reads as TGCGCCACCTCTTGGGGCGGGAGTGTAGATACGCAGTATTTT.

This rearrangement joins TRBV7-6 to TRBJ1-6; 8 bases are shared with TRBD1. This CDR3 region has 16 residues. With 5 bases clipped from V and 10 bases from J, the junction kept 13 bases outside the gene matches. Per germline, CDR1 SGHVS and CDR2 FNYEAQ. The CDR3 DNA sequence: TGTGCCAGCAGCCTAGGGGGAAGGACAGGGAACTCACCCCTCCACTTT. Translation gives CASSLGGRTGNSPLHF.

This clone is a singleton in its sample. The genes are TRBV6-4 and TRBJ1-1, with 8 bases matching TRBD1. This CDR3 has 14 residues. V was pared by 6 bases and J by 1 base, with 4 bases of the junction left unmatched. The V gene's germline CDR1 is MRHNA and CDR2 SNTAGT. Written as DNA, the CDR3 is TGTGCCAGCAGACAGGACAGGGCGAACACTGAAGCTTTCTTT. Translating gives CASRQDRANTEAFF.